One and the same sample provided the 9 T cell receptor beta chains below, sequenced in a study of graft-versus-host responses after intestinal transplantation. Sequencing was performed with immunoSEQ multiplex PCR; in TCRdb, only in-frame clones are kept and a portion is missing. The sample records 7,300 or so clones, approximately 90% being singletons. The sequences come from PBMCs, collected 83 days after transplant. The origin of the receptors is a human patient who received an intestinal transplant, so some T cells may come from the graft donor.

The chain joins TRBV4-3 to TRBJ2-7; D is unresolved. CDR1 is LGHNA and CDR2 is YSLEER in the germline V gene. The CDR3 runs 12 residues. V was shortened by 4 bases and J by 7 bases, with 11 bases between the two germline ends. Here the CDR3 DNA reads TGCGCCAGCAGCCCGAGTGGGTCGGAGCAGTACTTC. Encoded protein: CASSPSGSEQYF.

This clone was picked up a small number of times. The genes are TRBV6-1 and TRBJ2-7; 7 nucleotides agree with TRBD1. CDR1 is MNHNS, CDR2 SASEGT, per germline. This CDR3 is 12 amino acids long. V trimming: 8 bases; J trimming: 3 bases; junction bases outside the gene matches: 4. The CDR3 DNA reads as TGTGCCAGCCTACAGGGGATCTACGAGCAGTACTTC. It encodes CASLQGIYEQYF.

This chain connects TRBV6-1 to TRBJ2-1; 10 nucleotides line up with TRBD2. The junction had 9 bases not matched to a gene; V was cut back by 3 bases and J by 1 base. Germline CDR1 is MNHNS and CDR2 is SASEGT. This CDR3 is 18 amino acids long. Here the CDR3 reads CASSESASGRSSYNEQFF. The CDR3 nucleotides are TGTGCCAGCAGTGAGTCGGCTAGCGGGAGATCTTCCTACAATGAGCAGTTCTTC.

The chain joins TRBV5-4 to TRBJ2-2, with D perhaps TRBD2 (6 bases). This CDR3 contains 14 residues. The germline V gene has CDR1 SGHNT and CDR2 YYREEE (reference sequence). V lost 4 bases, J lost 5 bases, and 12 bases lay in between. DNA for the CDR3: TGTGCCAGCAGCAAGACGGCGGGGACCGGGGAGCTGTTTTTT. It encodes CASSKTAGTGELFF.

The chain employs TRBV13 and TRBJ2-3, with TRBD1 matching 9 bases. Germline V gene sequence: CDR1 PRHDT, CDR2 FYEKMQ (reference sequence). The CDR3 runs to 13 residues. The V and J ends lost 4 bases and 8 bases, in that order; junction bases with no gene match: 4. The CDR3 reads CASSSGTGSTQYF. The CDR3, as DNA: TGTGCCAGCAGCTCTGGGACAGGGTCTACGCAGTATTTT.

This chain links TRBV5-1 with TRBJ2-5; D uncertain. Germline V lookup: CDR1 SGHRS, CDR2 YFSETQ. Trimming took off 4 bases at V and 2 bases at J, with 3 bases between the two ends. The CDR3 is 11 amino acids. This chain's CDR3 is CASSVQETQYF. The CDR3 DNA reads as TGCGCCAGCAGCGTGCAAGAGACCCAGTACTTC.

J is TRBJ2-5 and V is TRBV10-2; D is possibly TRBD2 (6 bases). V lost 4 bases and J 2 bases, leaving 14 bases between the germline ends. The CDR3 contains 15 residues. Germline CDR1 WSHSY, CDR2 SAAADI. CDR3 protein: CASSAEGLNQETQYF. The CDR3 nucleotides read TGCGCCAGCAGTGCTGAGGGACTCAATCAAGAGACCCAGTACTTC.

The V gene is TRBV5-4, the J gene TRBJ1-1; D not certain. From germline, CDR1 is SGHNT and CDR2 YYREEE (reference sequence). Trimming took off 4 bases at V and 2 bases at J, with 12 bases between the two ends. The CDR3 runs to 14 residues. Here the CDR3 DNA reads TGTGCCAGCAGCCCCCTCGGAGGTAACACTGAAGCTTTCTTT. It is translated as CASSPLGGNTEAFF.

CDR3 nucleotides: TGTGCCAGCAGTGAAATCAGGGATATTGGGGAGCAGTACTTC. Protein: CASSEIRDIGEQYF. The rearrangement joins TRBV6-1 to TRBJ2-7; D perhaps matches TRBD1 (5 bases). In germline, CDR1 is MNHNS, CDR2 SASEGT. V was clipped by 2 bases and J by 7 bases, with 15 bases between them. There are 14 residues in the CDR3.